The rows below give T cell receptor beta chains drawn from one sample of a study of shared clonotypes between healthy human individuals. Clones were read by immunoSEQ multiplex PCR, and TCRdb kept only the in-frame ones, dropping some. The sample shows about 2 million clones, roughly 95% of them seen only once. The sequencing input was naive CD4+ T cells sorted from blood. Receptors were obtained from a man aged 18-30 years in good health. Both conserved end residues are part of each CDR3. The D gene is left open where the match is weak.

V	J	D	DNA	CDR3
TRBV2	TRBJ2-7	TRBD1	TGTGCCAGCTCAGGGGGCTTCAACGAGCAGTACTTC	CASSGGFNEQYF
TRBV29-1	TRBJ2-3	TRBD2	TGCAGCGTAGCCGGGACTAGCGGGGGAACAGATACGCAGTATTTT	CSVAGTSGGTDTQYF
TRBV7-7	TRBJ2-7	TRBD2	TGTGCTAGCAGCTTAGACCGACTAGCGGTTGCCAGCTCCTACGAGCAGTACTTC	CASSLDRLAVASSYEQYF
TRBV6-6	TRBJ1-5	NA	TGTGCCAGCGACCTTTGGGAGGGAAATCAGCCCCAGCATTTT	CASDLWEGNQPQHF
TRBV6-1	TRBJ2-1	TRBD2	TGTGCCAGCAGTGCTAAGCGGGGTGAGCAGTTCTTC	CASSAKRGEQFF
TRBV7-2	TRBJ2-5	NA	TGTGCCAGCAGCTTAGATCCCGATTTTGTGGCCCAGTACTTC	CASSLDPDFVAQYF
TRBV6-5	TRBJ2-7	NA	TGTGCCAGCAGTTACCAGGCCATACGGTACTTC	CASSYQAIRYF
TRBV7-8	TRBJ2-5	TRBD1	TGTGCCAGCAGCCCACCGACAGGGAAAAAAGAGACCCAGTACTTC	CASSPPTGKKETQYF
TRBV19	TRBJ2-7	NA	TGTGCCAGTAGTATATTCCCTTCGGGCGAGCAGTACTTC	CASSIFPSGEQYF
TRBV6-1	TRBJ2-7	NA	TGTGCCAGCAGCCTCGAAAAAAACTACGAGCAGTACTTC	CASSLEKNYEQYF
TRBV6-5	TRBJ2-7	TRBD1	TGTGCCAGCAGGGGACAGGGATCCTACGAGCAGTACTTC	CASRGQGSYEQYF